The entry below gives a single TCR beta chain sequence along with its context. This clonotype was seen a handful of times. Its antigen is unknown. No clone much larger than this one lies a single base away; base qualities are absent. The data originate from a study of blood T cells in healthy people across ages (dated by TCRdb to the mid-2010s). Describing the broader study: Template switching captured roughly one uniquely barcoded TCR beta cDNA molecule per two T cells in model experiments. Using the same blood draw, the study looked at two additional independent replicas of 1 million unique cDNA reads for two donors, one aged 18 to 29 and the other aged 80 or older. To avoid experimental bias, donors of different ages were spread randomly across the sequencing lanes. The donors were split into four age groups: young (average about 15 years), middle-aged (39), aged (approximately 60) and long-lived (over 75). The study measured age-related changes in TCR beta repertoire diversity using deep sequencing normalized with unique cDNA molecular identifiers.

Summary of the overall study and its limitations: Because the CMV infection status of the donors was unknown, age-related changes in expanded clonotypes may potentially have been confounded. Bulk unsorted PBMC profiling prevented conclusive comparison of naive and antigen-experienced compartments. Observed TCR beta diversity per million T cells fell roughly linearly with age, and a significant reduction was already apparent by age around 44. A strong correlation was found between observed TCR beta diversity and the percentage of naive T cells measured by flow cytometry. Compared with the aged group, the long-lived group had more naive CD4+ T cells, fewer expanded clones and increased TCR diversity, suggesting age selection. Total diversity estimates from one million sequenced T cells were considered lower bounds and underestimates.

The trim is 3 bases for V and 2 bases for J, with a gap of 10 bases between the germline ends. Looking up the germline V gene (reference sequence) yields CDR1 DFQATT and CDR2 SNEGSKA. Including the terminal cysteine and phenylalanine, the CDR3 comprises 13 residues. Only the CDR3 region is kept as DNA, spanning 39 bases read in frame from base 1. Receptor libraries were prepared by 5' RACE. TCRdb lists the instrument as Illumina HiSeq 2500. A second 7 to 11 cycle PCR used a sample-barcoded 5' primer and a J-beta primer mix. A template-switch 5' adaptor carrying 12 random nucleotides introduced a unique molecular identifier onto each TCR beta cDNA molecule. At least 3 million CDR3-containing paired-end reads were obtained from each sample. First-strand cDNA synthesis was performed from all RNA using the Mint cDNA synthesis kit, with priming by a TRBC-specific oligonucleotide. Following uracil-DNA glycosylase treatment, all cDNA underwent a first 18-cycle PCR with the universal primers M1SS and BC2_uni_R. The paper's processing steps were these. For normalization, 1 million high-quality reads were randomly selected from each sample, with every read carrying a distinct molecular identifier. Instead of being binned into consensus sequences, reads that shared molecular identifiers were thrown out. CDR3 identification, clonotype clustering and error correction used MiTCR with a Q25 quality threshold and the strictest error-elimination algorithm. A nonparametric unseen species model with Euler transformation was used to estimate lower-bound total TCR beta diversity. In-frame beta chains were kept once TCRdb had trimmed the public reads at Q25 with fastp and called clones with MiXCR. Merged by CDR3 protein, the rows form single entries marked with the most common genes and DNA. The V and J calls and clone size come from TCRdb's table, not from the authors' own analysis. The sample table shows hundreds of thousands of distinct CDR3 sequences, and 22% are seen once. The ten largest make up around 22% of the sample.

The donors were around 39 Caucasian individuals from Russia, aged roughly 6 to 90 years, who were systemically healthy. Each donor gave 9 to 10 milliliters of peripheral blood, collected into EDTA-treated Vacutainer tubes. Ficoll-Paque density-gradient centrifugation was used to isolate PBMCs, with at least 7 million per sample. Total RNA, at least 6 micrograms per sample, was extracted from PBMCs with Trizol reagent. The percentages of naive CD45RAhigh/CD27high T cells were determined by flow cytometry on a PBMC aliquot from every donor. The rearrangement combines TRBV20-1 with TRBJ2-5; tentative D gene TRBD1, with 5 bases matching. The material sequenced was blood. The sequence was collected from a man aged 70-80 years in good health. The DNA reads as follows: TGCAGTGCTAGTAGCAGGGCTCAAGAGACCCAGTACTTC. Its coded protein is CSASSRAQETQYF.